This TCR beta chain was profiled in a study of neurological immune-mediated disorders. From germline, CDR1 is SGHRS and CDR2 YFSETQ. Trimming removed 5 bases from V and 4 bases from J; junction bases left unmatched: 9. The CDR3 has 15 residues. The time point denotes: longitudinal time-point 2. TCRdb reprocessed the 5' RACE reads with MiXCR, giving one entry per CDR3 protein. The table lists roughly 34,000 distinct CDR3 sequences, less than 15% of them singletons. Sequencing used PBMCs. The chain is built from TRBV5-1 and TRBJ2-7; 10 nucleotides agree with TRBD1. This clonotype originated in a woman aged 40 to 49 in good health. The CDR3 DNA reads TGCGCCAGCAGAATCGGGACAGGGGAGTCGTACGAGCAGTACTTC. This codes for CASRIGTGESYEQYF.